Detailed here is one T cell receptor (beta chain). Germline V gene data show CDR1 as MNHEY and CDR2 as SVGEGT. J lost 7 bases, V lost 2 bases, and 8 bases had no gene match. The CDR3 spans 15 residues. This record belongs to a study of blood T cell repertoires in COVID-19. About the study: Material from acute and convalescent COVID-19 was sourced from the United States, Italy and Spain. The cDNA or gDNA used as material had been derived from T cells, B-cell-depleted T cells, or PBMCs.

Data came from immunoSEQ multiplex PCR; TCRdb stores just in-frame clones and leaves some out. The sample holds some 150,000 clones, 70% to 90% seen once. V and J are TRBV6-2 or TRBV6-3 and TRBJ2-1; 7 nucleotides agree with TRBD1. This TCR was sampled from a woman aged 40 to 50 with active or convalescent COVID-19. Sequencing was performed on peripheral blood. As DNA, the CDR3 is TGTGCCAGCAGTTACGTCGCAGGGGGAGAGAATGAGCAGTTCTTC. Its translation is CASSYVAGGENEQFF.